This passage covers 24 T cell receptor beta chains from one sample sequenced in a study of type 1 and type 2 diabetes patients. Amplification started from genomic DNA. The TCR beta CDR3 region was amplified using 30 forward and 13 reverse primers. MiXCR, run by TCRdb on the multiplex PCR reads, gives a single entry per CDR3 protein. This sample carries fewer than 350,000 distinct CDR3 sequences, more than 40% of them seen once, and the ten largest clones take approximately 13%. Sequencing was done on a sample of peripheral blood mononuclear cells (PBMCs). The receptors shown here come from a man between 18 and 35 years old with type 2 diabetes.

A few counts support this clonotype. The V gene is TRBV19, the J gene TRBJ1-1; 7 bases map to TRBD1. V lost 7 bases and J lost 5; bases outside the gene matches: 10. The CDR3 is 14 residues long. Germline CDR1 reads LNHDA; CDR2 reads SQIVND (reference sequence). CDR3 residues: CASIQTGDWTEAFF. In DNA, the CDR3 is TGTGCCAGTATCCAAACAGGGGATTGGACTGAAGCTTTCTTT.

The chain links TRBV20-1 to TRBJ2-7, with D perhaps matching TRBD1 (6 bases). V was shortened by 7 bases and J by 1 base, with 14 bases between the two germline ends. Per germline, CDR1 DFQATT and CDR2 SNEGSKA (reference sequence). The CDR3 sequence is 13 residues long. The CDR3 DNA reads as TGCAGTGTCGTGGGGGCAGTTTCCTACGAGCAGTACTTC. It is translated as CSVVGAVSYEQYF.

The rearrangement links TRBV6-6 to TRBJ2-7; the D gene could be TRBD1 or TRBD2 (5 bases each). The germline V and J ends were trimmed by 5 bases and 3 bases, with 23 bases remaining between them. CDR1 and CDR2 from the germline V gene are MNHNY and SVGAGI (reference sequence). The CDR3 totals 17 residues. As DNA, the CDR3 is TGTGCCAGCAGTGAATGGAGTGCAGGGAGTATCTTCTACGAGCAGTACTTC. Protein product: CASSEWSAGSIFYEQYF.

The CDR3 DNA reads as TGCGCCAGCAGCTTGGGACTAGCGGGAGGGTGGGGTGGCTCCTACAATGAGCAGTTCTTC. It specifies CASSLGLAGGWGGSYNEQFF. V usage is TRBV5-1 and J usage is TRBJ2-1; 14 nucleotides align to TRBD2. The CDR3 consists of 20 residues. V lost 0 bases and J lost 0; bases outside the gene matches: 8. CDR1 is SGHRS, CDR2 YFSETQ, per germline.

The chain is built from TRBV7-2 and TRBJ2-7, with D perhaps given as TRBD1 or TRBD2 (6 bases each). Trimming cost V 4 bases and J 7 bases, with 14 bases left between them. This CDR3 has 13 amino acids. Germline V gene lookup returns CDR1 SGHTA and CDR2 FQGNSA. CDR3 coding DNA: TGTGCCAGCAGCTGGGACTCCCAGGGGGAGCAGTACTTC. It translates to CASSWDSQGEQYF.

CDR3 bases: TGTGCCTGGAGCGAGCCTAGCACTGAAGCTTTCTTT. Its translation: CAWSEPSTEAFF. This chain joins TRBV30 and TRBJ1-1, with unresolved D. Germline V gives CDR1 GTSNPN, CDR2 SVGIG (reference sequence). This CDR3 contains 12 residues. V was clipped by 3 bases and J by 4 bases, with 9 bases between them.

Comments on this clonotype: At one of its ends the junction is not consistent with the germline gene, which may arise from a read error. The chain couples TRBV7-9 to TRBJ1-2; a possible D gene is TRBD1 (6 bases). Germline V gene lookup returns CDR1 SEHNR and CDR2 FQNEAQ (reference sequence). The CDR3 has 14 amino acids. The CDR3 nucleotides read TGTGCCAGCAGCTTAGGACCGGAGGGGGAGGGCTGCACCTTC. Translation gives CASSLGPEGEGCTF.

The chain combines TRBV4-3 with TRBJ2-7, with a possible D match to TRBD1 (5 bases). Germline V gene lookup returns CDR1 LGHNA and CDR2 YSLEER. The CDR3 is 15 amino acids. Trimming removed 0 bases at V and 3 bases at J, with 12 bases between. The CDR3 sequence is CASSQEGLPSYEQYF. The CDR3 DNA reads as TGCGCCAGCAGCCAAGAGGGGCTCCCAAGCTACGAGCAGTACTTC.

The chain combines TRBV7-2 with TRBJ2-2, with D possibly being TRBD1 (6 bases). V was pared by 6 bases and J by 2 bases, with 19 bases between. Germline V CDR1 and CDR2: SGHTA, FQGNSA. The CDR3 contains 17 residues. The CDR3 loop reads CASSLPGVVRNTGELFF. As DNA, the CDR3 is TGTGCCAGCAGTTTGCCAGGGGTAGTAAGAAACACCGGGGAGCTGTTTTTT.

This clonotype was seen a few times. This sequence joins TRBV7-9 and TRBJ2-2; 10 nucleotides match TRBD1. The CDR3 is made up of 15 amino acids. Per germline, CDR1 SEHNR and CDR2 FQNEAQ (reference sequence). The V gene end was trimmed by 5 bases and the J gene end by 3 bases; junction bases not matched to a gene: 3. The CDR3 bases are TGTGCCAGCAGCGAGACAGGGGGCTACACCGGGGAGCTGTTTTTT. It translates to CASSETGGYTGELFF.

The rearrangement uses TRBV7-9 and TRBJ2-5, with 9 bases aligning to TRBD1. V shed 3 bases and J 1 base; nucleotides not matched to a gene: 3. Germline V CDR1 and CDR2: SEHNR, FQNEAQ (reference sequence). The CDR3 contains 15 residues. CDR3 DNA sequence: TGTGCCAGCAGCTTCGGGACAGGGATCCAAGAGACCCAGTACTTC. The encoded protein is CASSFGTGIQETQYF.

The V call is TRBV30, the J call TRBJ2-1; 8 bases fit TRBD2. This CDR3 has 16 amino acids. Looked up from germline, CDR1 is GTSNPN and CDR2 is SVGIG (reference sequence). J gave up 9 bases and V 1 base, and 14 bases lay outside the gene matches. The chain's CDR3 is CAWSDFVGGRPSEQFF. The CDR3 nucleotides are TGTGCCTGGAGTGATTTCGTTGGCGGGAGGCCCAGTGAGCAGTTCTTC.

Only a few counts were recorded for this clonotype. The chain links TRBV30 to TRBJ1-2, with unresolved D. With 2 bases removed from V and 6 bases from J, the gap between germline ends came to 4 bases. This CDR3 is 10 amino acids long. CDR1 is GTSNPN and CDR2 is SVGIG in the germline V gene (reference sequence). In DNA, the CDR3 is TGTGCCTGGAGTAATAATGGCTACACCTTC. Translated, it gives CAWSNNGYTF. Based on the CDR3 plus reference TRBV30 and TRBJ1-2, the full variable domain is SQTIHQWPATLVQPVGSPLSLECTVEGTSNPNLYWYRQAAGRGLQLLFYSVGIGQISSEVPQNLSASRPQDRQFILSSKKLLLSDSGFYLCAWSNNGYTFGSGTRLTVV.

The chain couples TRBV2 to TRBJ1-6; no reliable D call. The CDR3 extends over 14 amino acids. The V end lost 5 bases, the J end lost 10 bases, and 15 bases lay between the germline ends. The germline V gene encodes CDR1 SNHLY and CDR2 FYNNEI. CDR3 sequence reads: CASSLWSRLSPLHF. The DNA of the CDR3 is TGTGCCAGCAGTTTATGGAGCAGGTTGTCACCCCTCCACTTT. The variable domain in full, with the rest retrieved from reference TRBV2 and TRBJ1-6, is EPEVTQTPSHQVTQMGQEVILRCVPISNHLYFYWYRQILGQKVEFLVSFYNNEISEKSEIFDDQFSVERPDGSNFTLKIRSTKLEDSAMYFCASSLWSRLSPLHFGNGTRLTVT.

DNA of the CDR3: TGTGCCAGCAGTGATTGGGAGTATGGCTACACCTTC. It translates to CASSDWEYGYTF. The chain is built from TRBV6-1 and TRBJ1-2; D remains ambiguous. The V gene lost 3 bases and the J gene lost 5 bases, with 7 bases spanning the gap. The CDR3 loop spans 12 amino acids. Germline lookup yields CDR1 MNHNS and CDR2 SASEGT.

The chain links TRBV24-1 to TRBJ2-2; 7 nucleotides align to TRBD1. This CDR3 region has 19 residues. V shed 0 bases, J shed 1 base, and the junction held 10 bases outside the gene matches. The germline CDR1 and CDR2 sequences are KGHDR and SFDVKD. The DNA of the CDR3 is TGTGCCACCAGTGATTTGCCCAAAGGGCAGGGGGAGAACACCGGGGAGCTGTTTTTT. Residues: CATSDLPKGQGENTGELFF.

The rearrangement links TRBV9 to TRBJ1-1; D is uncertain. This CDR3 is 14 amino acids long. The germline CDR1 and CDR2 sequences are SGDLS and YYNGEE. V was pared by 2 bases and J by 0 bases, with 8 bases between. Written as DNA, the CDR3 is TGTGCCAGCAGCGTGGGTGTTATGAACACTGAAGCTTTCTTT. Its protein is CASSVGVMNTEAFF.

The V gene is TRBV7-2, the J gene TRBJ2-3, with D hard to call. The germline V gene has CDR1 SGHTA and CDR2 FQGNSA. The CDR3 has 13 residues. The V and J ends lost 5 bases and 7 bases respectively, with 13 bases between them. CDR3 in DNA: TGTGCCAGCAGCGCTCCCGGGTTGAATACGCAGTATTTT. Its protein is CASSAPGLNTQYF.

The rearrangement uses TRBV24-1 and TRBJ1-2; maybe TRBD1 (6 bases). The CDR3 spans 16 residues. The germline V gene has CDR1 KGHDR and CDR2 SFDVKD. The V end was cut by 4 bases, the J end by 0 bases, with 14 bases between. In DNA, the CDR3 is TGTGCCACCAGTGACGCCGGGACACCAACTAACTATGGCTACACCTTC. It is translated as CATSDAGTPTNYGYTF.

This chain joins TRBV2 and TRBJ1-4; TRBD1 aligns across 7 bases. V was pared by 8 bases and J by 3 bases, with 12 bases of the junction left unmatched. The CDR3 has 16 residues. The V gene's germline CDR1 is SNHLY and CDR2 FYNNEI. The CDR3 coding sequence is TGTGCCAGCGGACAGGAAGAAAAGTGGGCTAATGAAAAACTGTTTTTT. Translated, it gives CASGQEEKWANEKLFF.

The rearrangement uses TRBV9 and TRBJ2-7; TRBD1 is a possible D gene (6 bases). This CDR3 is 16 amino acids long. The V gene lost 0 bases and the J gene lost 0 bases, with 13 bases spanning the gap. CDR1 and CDR2 from the germline V gene are SGDLS and YYNGEE. The CDR3, as DNA: TGTGCCAGCAGCGTAGCTGTGGGACAAAGCTCCTACGAGCAGTACTTC. The encoded protein is CASSVAVGQSSYEQYF. The full variable domain, rest sourced from reference TRBV9 and TRBJ2-7, is DSGVTQTPKHLITATGQRVTLRCSPRSGDLSVYWYQQSLDQGLQFLIQYYNGEERAKGNILERFSAQQFPDLHSELNLSSLELGDSALYFCASSVAVGQSSYEQYFGPGTRLTVT.

This clonotype was seen more than once but under ten times. This chain links TRBV7-2 with TRBJ1-6; 9 nucleotides line up with TRBD1. Germline assignment: CDR1 SGHTA and CDR2 FQGNSA. V was pared by 5 bases and J by 14 bases, with 10 bases of the junction left unmatched. The CDR3 has 14 residues. The CDR3 bases are TGTGCCAGCAGCCTATCAGGGACAGGGCGCACCCTCCACTTT. It yields the protein CASSLSGTGRTLHF.

This clonotype is medium-sized in the sample. The chain employs TRBV2 and TRBJ2-7; 8 bases map to TRBD2. J gave up 2 bases and V 8 bases, and 8 bases lay outside the gene matches. Germline lookup yields CDR1 SNHLY and CDR2 FYNNEI. The CDR3 is made up of 14 amino acids. The CDR3 coding sequence is TGTGCCAGCGAGGGTGCGGGGGGAACCTACGAGCAGTACTTC. It is translated as CASEGAGGTYEQYF.

This clonotype is termed medium-sized. This chain connects TRBV10-3 to TRBJ2-6; D call uncertain. This CDR3 is built from 13 residues. The germline CDR1 and CDR2 sequences are ENHRY and SYGVKD. V shed 7 bases and J shed 2 bases, with 6 bases lying between them. Here the CDR3 reads CAIKGTGANVLTF. CDR3 bases: TGTGCCATCAAAGGAACTGGGGCCAACGTCCTGACTTTC.